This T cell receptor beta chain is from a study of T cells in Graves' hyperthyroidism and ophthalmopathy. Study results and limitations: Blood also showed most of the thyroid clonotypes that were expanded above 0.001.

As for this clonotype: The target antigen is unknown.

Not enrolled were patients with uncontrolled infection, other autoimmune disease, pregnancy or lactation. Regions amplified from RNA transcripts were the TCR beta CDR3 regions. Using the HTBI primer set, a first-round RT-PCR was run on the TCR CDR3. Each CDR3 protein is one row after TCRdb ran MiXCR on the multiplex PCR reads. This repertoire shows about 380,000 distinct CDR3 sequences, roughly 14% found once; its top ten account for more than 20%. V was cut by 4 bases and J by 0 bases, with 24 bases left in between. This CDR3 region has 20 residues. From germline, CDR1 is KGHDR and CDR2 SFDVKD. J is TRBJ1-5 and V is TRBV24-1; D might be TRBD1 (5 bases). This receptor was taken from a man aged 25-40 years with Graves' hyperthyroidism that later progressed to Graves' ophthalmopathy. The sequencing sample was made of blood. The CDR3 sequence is CATSDTDIASKWDSNQPQHF. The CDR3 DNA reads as TGTGCCACCAGTGACACGGACATCGCGTCTAAGTGGGATAGCAATCAGCCCCAGCATTTT.